The sequence of this T cell receptor (beta chain) was determined in a study of T cells in Graves' hyperthyroidism and ophthalmopathy. Template material for amplifying TCR beta CDR3 regions consisted of RNA transcripts. HTBI primers were the set used in a first-round RT-PCR of the TCR CDR3. TCRdb re-called the multiplex PCR reads through MiXCR, storing one row per CDR3 protein. The top ten clones hold around 44% of a sample with 95,000 to 110,000 distinct CDR3 sequences, roughly 15% of them seen once. This clonotype has a count of ten or more. Its cognate antigen is unknown. Study-wide findings and caveats: Most expanded thyroid clonotypes above 0.001 also appeared in blood.

This CDR3 is built from 17 residues. Per the germline V gene, CDR1 is SGHTA and CDR2 is FQGTGA. V was trimmed by 5 bases and J by 1 base, leaving 15 bases between them. The sequence was obtained from a woman between 45 and 60 years old with Graves' hyperthyroidism. The sample consisted of blood. The chain couples TRBV7-3 to TRBJ2-6; D tentatively reads TRBD1 or TRBD2 (6 bases each). In nucleotides, the CDR3 is TGTGCCAGCAGCCCCCAGGGGACTGGGTCTGGGGCCAACGTCCTGACTTTC. Its protein is CASSPQGTGSGANVLTF.